These 15 T cell receptor beta chains share one sample of origin, sequenced in a study of blood T cell repertoires in COVID-19. Generated by immunoSEQ multiplex PCR, the TCRdb table keeps only in-frame clones and is missing some. The profile shows 60,000 to 85,000 clones, roughly 80% of them singletons. The sequenced sample was peripheral blood. The receptor set was obtained from a man older than 75 with acute or convalescent COVID-19.

This rearrangement joins TRBV3-1 (or the pseudogene TRBV3-2) to TRBJ1-3; no firm D call. V lost 2 bases and J lost 0, with 5 bases in between. The CDR3 has 14 residues. The germline CDR1 and CDR2 sequences are LGHDT and YNNKEL (reference sequence). Written as DNA, the CDR3 is TGTGCCAGCAGCCAAAGCGGCTCTGGAAACACCATATATTTT. Translation gives CASSQSGSGNTIYF.

Notes on this clone: Other DNA sequences in this sample translate to the same CDR3. The CDR3 region has the DNA TGTGCCAGTAGTATCCAAGCGGGAGACTACGAGCAGTACTTC. Translating it yields CASSIQAGDYEQYF. V and J are TRBV19 and TRBJ2-7; 8 nucleotides agree with TRBD2. This CDR3 spans 14 amino acids. The germline V gene has CDR1 LNHDA and CDR2 SQIVND (reference sequence). With 3 bases clipped from V and 3 bases from J, the junction kept 4 bases outside the gene matches.

This clone was counted a single time. This rearrangement joins TRBV20-1 to TRBJ1-6, with TRBD1 matching 7 bases. Germline loops: CDR1 DFQATT, CDR2 SNEGSKA (reference sequence). V was pared by 3 bases and J by 5 bases, with 4 bases of the junction left unmatched. This CDR3 region has 14 residues. Here the CDR3 reads CSASRQGDNSPLHF. CDR3 in DNA: TGCAGTGCTAGTAGACAGGGCGATAATTCACCCCTCCACTTT.

This chain links TRBV10-2 with TRBJ2-7; 10 positions agree with TRBD1. The CDR3 covers 16 residues. The V and J ends lost 2 bases and 6 bases, in that order; junction bases with no gene match: 10. Germline values: CDR1 WSHSY, CDR2 SAAADI. This CDR3 reads CASSEARQGANSEQYF. Here the CDR3 DNA reads TGCGCCAGCAGTGAGGCGAGACAGGGGGCTAACTCCGAGCAGTACTTC.

V is TRBV7-3 and J is TRBJ2-7; possible D gene TRBD2, 6 bases. This CDR3 is built from 14 residues. Trimming left V 0 bases short and J 7 bases short, with 13 bases between. Germline CDR1 reads SGHTA; CDR2 reads FQGTGA. This CDR3 is CASSLTGGVGEQYF. The DNA for the CDR3 is TGTGCCAGCAGCTTAACGGGGGGAGTAGGGGAGCAGTACTTC.

J is TRBJ2-7 and V is TRBV29-1; TRBD2 matches at 13 bases. After removal of 5 bases from V and 6 bases from J, the junction contained 10 bases not matched to a gene. Germline CDR1 SQVTM, CDR2 ANQGSEA. The CDR3 has 15 amino acids. The CDR3 loop is CSVKGLAGAGGEQYF. The CDR3 coding sequence is TGCAGCGTTAAAGGACTAGCGGGAGCAGGGGGCGAGCAGTACTTC.

The V call is TRBV5-1, the J call TRBJ1-1; 7 bases match TRBD1. CDR3 size: 17 residues. J gave up 1 base and V 4 bases, and 13 bases lay outside the gene matches. CDR1 is SGHRS, CDR2 YFSETQ, per germline. The CDR3 region is CASSRDRVTNGNTEAFF. As DNA, the CDR3 is TGCGCCAGCAGCCGAGACAGGGTCACAAATGGGAACACTGAAGCTTTCTTT.

The chain links TRBV3-1 (or the pseudogene TRBV3-2) to TRBJ1-1, with D perhaps matching TRBD1 (6 bases). CDR1 LGHDT and CDR2 YNNKEL come from the germline V gene (reference sequence). Trimming left V 3 bases short and J 3 bases short, with 8 bases between. The CDR3 has 13 amino acids. The CDR3 loop is CASSQGGHTEAFF. CDR3 coding DNA: TGTGCCAGCAGCCAGGGGGGGCACACTGAAGCTTTCTTT.

This sequence joins TRBV6-5 and TRBJ2-7, with TRBD1 identical over 8 bases. The V and J ends lost 4 bases and 2 bases, in that order; junction bases with no gene match: 4. The germline CDR1 and CDR2 sequences are MNHEY and SVGAGI. The CDR3 has 14 residues. This chain's CDR3 is CASSLGQDTYEQYF. DNA for the CDR3: TGTGCCAGCAGTTTGGGACAGGATACCTACGAGCAGTACTTC.

The chain recombines TRBV6-5 with TRBJ2-7, with D uncertain. This CDR3 is 12 amino acids long. Germline V gene lookup returns CDR1 MNHEY and CDR2 SVGAGI. With 9 bases removed from V and 3 bases from J, the gap between germline ends came to 12 bases. DNA of the CDR3: TGTGCCAGTCGAGACTTATACTACGAGCAGTACTTC. Translation: CASRDLYYEQYF.

This chain uses TRBV27 with TRBJ2-3; 7 nucleotides match TRBD1. With V trimmed by 0 bases and J by 11 bases, 2 bases remained unmatched. Germline V gives CDR1 MNHEY, CDR2 SMNVEV (reference sequence). The CDR3 contains 12 residues. CDR3 sequence: CASSLSGQKQYF. CDR3 nucleotides: TGTGCCAGCAGTTTATCGGGACAGAAGCAGTATTTT.

V and J are TRBV5-5 and TRBJ1-5, with 10 bases that match TRBD1. With V trimmed by 2 bases and J by 5 bases, 1 base remained unmatched. CDR1 and CDR2 from the germline V gene are SGHKS and YYEKEE (reference sequence). CDR3 length: 14 amino acids. The CDR3 DNA sequence: TGTGCCAGCAGCTTTGGGACAGGGGATCAGCCCCAGCATTTT. This codes for CASSFGTGDQPQHF.

The chain combines TRBV4-1 with TRBJ1-1, with TRBD1 matching over 8 bases. CDR1 is MGHRA and CDR2 is YSYEKL in the germline V gene. This CDR3 spans 15 amino acids. After removal of 2 bases from V and 9 bases from J, the junction contained 11 bases not matched to a gene. CDR3 DNA: TGCGCCAGCAGCCAACCGGGACAGGCAATTAGTAAAGCTTTCTTT. Residues: CASSQPGQAISKAFF.

V and J are TRBV7-2 and TRBJ1-5; weak D call: TRBD1 (6 bases). In germline, CDR1 is SGHTA, CDR2 FQGNSA. V lost 1 base to trimming and J lost 8 bases, with 9 bases between them. The CDR3 is 13 amino acids. DNA for the CDR3: TGTGCCAGCAGCTTAGGCGAGGGGGAGCCCCAGCATTTT. Residues: CASSLGEGEPQHF. Using reference TRBV7-2 and TRBJ1-5 for the parts outside the CDR3, the full variable domain is GAGVSQSPSNKVTEKGKDVELRCDPISGHTALYWYRQSLGQGLEFLIYFQGNSAPDKSGLPSDRFSAERTGGSVSTLTIQRTQQEDSAVYLCASSLGEGEPQHFGDGTRLSIL.

This clone was counted between two and nine times. This chain links TRBV6-2 or TRBV6-3 with TRBJ2-4, with D possibly matching TRBD1 (5 bases). V lost 2 bases and J 0 bases, leaving 14 bases between the germline ends. The CDR3 loop spans 17 amino acids. CDR1 is MNHEY and CDR2 is SVGEGT in the germline V gene. CDR3 protein: CASSYGPDKLAKNIQYF. The CDR3 DNA follows: TGTGCCAGCAGTTACGGCCCGGACAAGCTAGCCAAAAACATTCAGTACTTC.